The entry below describes one T cell receptor beta chain. This entry is derived from a study of T-cell reconstitution after alpha-beta-depleted transplantation in children. Preparation of the TCRbeta library was carried out with unique molecular identifiers. TCRdb itself ran the PCR reads through MiXCR, one entry per CDR3 protein. The table includes about 370,000 distinct CDR3 sequences, around 21% detected once. The germline V gene encodes CDR1 PRHDT and CDR2 FYEKMQ (reference sequence). V was pared by 5 bases and J by 4 bases, with 8 bases of the junction left unmatched. The CDR3 covers 15 residues.

The material was PBMCs from the stem cell graft donor, obtained from the stem cell graft. The V gene is TRBV13, the J gene TRBJ2-1; TRBD2 matches at 7 bases. The receptor comes from a human donor who donated a stem cell graft to a child with acute myeloid leukemia. The CDR3 DNA is TGTGCCAGCAGCCCGAGCGGGATTAAATACAATGAGCAGTTCTTC. Residues: CASSPSGIKYNEQFF. The whole variable domain, remainder taken from reference TRBV13 and TRBJ2-1, is AAGVIQSPRHLIKEKRETATLKCYPIPRHDTVYWYQQGPGQDPQFLISFYEKMQSDKGSIPDRFSAQQFSDYHSELNMSSLELGDSALYFCASSPSGIKYNEQFFGPGTRLTVL.